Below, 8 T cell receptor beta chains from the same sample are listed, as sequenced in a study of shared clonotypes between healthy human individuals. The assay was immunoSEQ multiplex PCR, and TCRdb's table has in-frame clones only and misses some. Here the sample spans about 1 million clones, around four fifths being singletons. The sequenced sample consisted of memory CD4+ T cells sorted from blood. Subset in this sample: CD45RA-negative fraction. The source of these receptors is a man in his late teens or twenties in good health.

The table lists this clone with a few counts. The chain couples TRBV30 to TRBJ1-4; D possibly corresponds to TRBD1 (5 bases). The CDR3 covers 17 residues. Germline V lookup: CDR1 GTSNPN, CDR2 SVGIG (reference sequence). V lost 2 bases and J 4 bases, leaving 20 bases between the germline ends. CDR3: CAWSKTKSTGFNEKLFF. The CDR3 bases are TGTGCCTGGAGTAAAACGAAAAGTACAGGATTTAATGAAAAACTGTTTTTT.

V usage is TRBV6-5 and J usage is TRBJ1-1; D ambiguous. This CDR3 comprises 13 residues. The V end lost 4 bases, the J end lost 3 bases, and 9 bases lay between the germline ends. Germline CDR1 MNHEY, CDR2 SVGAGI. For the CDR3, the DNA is TGTGCCAGCAGTTTACATGGATACACTGAAGCTTTCTTT. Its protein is CASSLHGYTEAFF.

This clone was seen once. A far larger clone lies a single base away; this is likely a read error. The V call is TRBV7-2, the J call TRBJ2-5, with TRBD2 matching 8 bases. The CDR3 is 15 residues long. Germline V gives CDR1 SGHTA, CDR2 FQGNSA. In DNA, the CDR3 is TGTGCCAGCGGCTTGGTGATCGGGAGGGTAGAGACCCAGTACTTC. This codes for CASGLVIGRVETQYF.

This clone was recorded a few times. CDR3 bases: TGTGCCAGCAGCTTCGTGGGGGCTTCTCAAGAGACCCAGTACTTC. It yields the protein CASSFVGASQETQYF. The chain couples TRBV7-8 to TRBJ2-5; TRBD1 might be the D (6 bases). The CDR3 spans 15 residues. Trimming took 3 bases from V and 2 from J, leaving 13 bases between them. Germline loops: CDR1 SGHVS, CDR2 FQNEAQ.

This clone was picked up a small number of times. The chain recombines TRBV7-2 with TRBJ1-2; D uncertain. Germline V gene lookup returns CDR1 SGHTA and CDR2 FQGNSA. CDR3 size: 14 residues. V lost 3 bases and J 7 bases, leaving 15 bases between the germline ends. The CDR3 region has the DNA TGTGCCAGCAGCTTCGAAGGGTACAGCGGTGGCTACACCTTC. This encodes CASSFEGYSGGYTF.

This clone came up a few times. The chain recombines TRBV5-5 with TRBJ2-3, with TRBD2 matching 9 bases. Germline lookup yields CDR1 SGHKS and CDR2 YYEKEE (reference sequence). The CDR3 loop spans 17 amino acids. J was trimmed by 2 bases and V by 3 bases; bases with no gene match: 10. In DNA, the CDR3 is TGTGCCAGCAGCTCGGGAAGCGGGGGGTATCCCACAGATACGCAGTATTTT. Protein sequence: CASSSGSGGYPTDTQYF.

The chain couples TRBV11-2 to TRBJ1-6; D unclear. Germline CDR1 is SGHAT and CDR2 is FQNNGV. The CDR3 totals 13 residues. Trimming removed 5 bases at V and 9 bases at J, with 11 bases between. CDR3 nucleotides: TGTGCCAGCAGCCTTTCTGGGATTTCACCCCTCCACTTT. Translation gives CASSLSGISPLHF.

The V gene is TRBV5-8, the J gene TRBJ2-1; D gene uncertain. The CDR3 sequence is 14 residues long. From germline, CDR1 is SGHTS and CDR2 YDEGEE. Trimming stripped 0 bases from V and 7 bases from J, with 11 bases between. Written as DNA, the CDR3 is TGTGCCAGCAGCTTGGGGTTAGTTAGGAATGAGCAGTTCTTC. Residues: CASSLGLVRNEQFF.